This T cell receptor beta chain emerged from a study of vaccination and CD4 T cells after COVID-19. Study-level information: Six males and four females, two of them Hispanic, were enrolled as convalescents.

Treatment indicated: approximately nine-day PBMC culture with coronavirus spike peptide pools or control peptides (ViraFEST assay). With peptide pools, ViraFEST first expanded antigen-specific T cells and afterwards sequenced their TCRs. Cultures used 2 million or so PBMCs per well, about 10 IU/ml IL-2 and 8 to 10 ug/ml peptides. The Oncomine TCR Beta short-read assay was what sequenced the DNA obtained from cultured CD4+ T cells. In TCRdb, the PCR reads were re-called with MiXCR into one record per CDR3 protein. The repertoire consists of 10,000 to 15,000 distinct CDR3 sequences, with 60% to 80% occurring once and the leading ten covering about 7.5%. Germline loops: CDR1 SGHRS, CDR2 YFSETQ. CDR3 length: 12 amino acids. V lost 5 bases to trimming and J lost 0 bases, with 5 bases between them. A remark on this clonotype: Its antigen remains unknown.

Study-level points and caveats: Convalescent patients had a median around 89% of reactive clones appearing only post-vaccination.

The chain recombines TRBV5-1 with TRBJ1-2; D ambiguous. This clonotype was sampled from a human donor who received a COVID-19 vaccine. The sequences come from CD4+ T cells from blood, cultured in vitro, collected after SARS-CoV-2 vaccination. CDR3 sequence reads: CASRLTNYGYTF. CDR3 nucleotide sequence: TGCGCCAGCAGACTAACTAACTATGGCTACACCTTC.